What follows are 21 T cell receptor beta chains derived from one specimen sequenced in a study of blood T cells in healthy people across ages. It was with a sample-barcoded 5' primer and a J-beta primer mix that a second PCR of about 6 to 12 cycles was run. MiXCR, run by TCRdb on the 5' RACE reads, gives a single entry per CDR3 protein. The data show about 930,000 distinct CDR3 sequences, with 25% to 35% seen just once and around 9.6% held by the top ten. The sample also formed part of further work on T cells of mothers and their children.

Sequencing was carried out using blood. The source of these receptors is a woman aged 40-49 years in good health.

This clonotype was counted a few times. The chain uses TRBV5-5 and TRBJ2-1, with D tentatively TRBD2 (5 bases). Germline V gene data show CDR1 as SGHKS and CDR2 as YYEKEE (reference sequence). Trimming took 3 bases from V and 5 from J, leaving 12 bases between them. The length of the CDR3 is 14 residues. CDR3 sequence (DNA): TGTGCCAGCAGCTGGCGGGCGAGCAACAATGAGCAGTTCTTC. It translates to CASSWRASNNEQFF.

The CDR3 here is CASSPTAWLATTNEKLFF. In nucleotides, the CDR3 is TGTGCCAGTAGTCCGACCGCCTGGCTCGCAACAACTAATGAAAAACTGTTTTTT. The chain has TRBV19 and TRBJ1-4; no clear D. V was clipped by 5 bases and J by 0 bases, with 19 bases between them. This CDR3 is 18 amino acids long. Looked up from germline, CDR1 is LNHDA and CDR2 is SQIVND (reference sequence).

This clonotype was seen only a few times. The chain combines TRBV7-9 with TRBJ2-3, with D unresolved. This CDR3 comprises 13 residues. Germline lookup yields CDR1 SEHNR and CDR2 FQNEAQ (reference sequence). Trimming stripped 9 bases from V and 0 bases from J, with 10 bases between. The CDR3 protein is CASLPSSTDTQYF. The CDR3 nucleotides read TGTGCCAGTCTACCTTCTAGCACAGATACGCAGTATTTT.

This clonotype has a count of ten or more. The chain links TRBV5-4 to TRBJ2-7; possibly TRBD2 for D (6 bases). This CDR3 has 14 residues. V was shortened by 5 bases and J by 5 bases, with 17 bases between the two germline ends. The V gene's germline CDR1 is SGHNT and CDR2 YYREEE (reference sequence). The CDR3 protein is CASSPSWGDHEQYF. CDR3 coding DNA: TGTGCCAGCAGTCCCTCGTGGGGGGACCACGAGCAGTACTTC.

V gene TRBV28 combines with J gene TRBJ2-1; 7 bases line up with TRBD1. The CDR3 covers 15 residues. V was clipped by 4 bases and J by 6 bases; unmatched bases: 9. The germline CDR1 and CDR2 sequences are MDHEN and SYDVKM. In nucleotides, the CDR3 is TGTGCCAGCAGTTACATAACAGGGGCCCCCAATGAGCAGTTCTTC. Amino acid sequence: CASSYITGAPNEQFF.

This chain uses TRBV20-1 with TRBJ2-3; D gene uncertain. This CDR3 is 11 amino acids long. Germline lookup yields CDR1 DFQATT and CDR2 SNEGSKA (reference sequence). Trimming took off 5 bases at V and 2 bases at J, with 5 bases between the two ends. CDR3 amino acids: CSAPDTDTQYF. The CDR3 nucleotides read TGCAGTGCTCCGGACACAGATACGCAGTATTTT.

As for this clonotype: This likely comes from a read error, as the CDR3 has no conserved phenylalanine or tryptophan at its end. The limits of the CDR3 on the DNA are not certain, so only TCRdb's listed CDR3 is given. The chain combines TRBV4-3 with TRBJ2-5; the table's D call, TRBD1, was not checked against the DNA. Germline V gene lookup returns CDR1 LGHNA and CDR2 YSLEER. The CDR3 totals 19 residues, both ends included. CDR3: CASSQDVTLVRAGGYTFGS.

This clonotype showed up just a few times. Possible read error: a much larger clone is one base away. J is TRBJ2-1 and V is TRBV7-9; D possibly corresponds to TRBD1 (5 bases). CDR1 and CDR2 (germline): SEHNR, FQNEAQ (reference sequence). The CDR3 length is 15 residues. CDR3 residues: CASSLGWGLYSEQFF. The DNA of the CDR3 is TGTGCCAGCAGCTTAGGTTGGGGCCTGTACAGTGAGCAGTTCTTC.

The chain carries TRBV29-1 and TRBJ2-3, with TRBD1 as a possible D gene (5 bases). Trimming took 3 bases from V and 4 from J, leaving 17 bases between them. This CDR3 contains 15 residues. Germline CDR1 SQVTM, CDR2 ANQGSEA. DNA of the CDR3: TGCAGCGTTGAGGGGCAGGGATTCACCTCAGATACGCAGTATTTT. It translates to CSVEGQGFTSDTQYF.

This clonotype was recorded many times. The V gene is TRBV7-2, the J gene TRBJ1-2, with TRBD1 identical over 7 bases. The V and J ends lost 1 base and 8 bases, in that order; junction bases with no gene match: 10. Germline values: CDR1 SGHTA, CDR2 FQGNSA. This CDR3 comprises 15 residues. This CDR3 is CASSLGGQLAGGYTF. The DNA of the CDR3 is TGTGCCAGCAGCTTAGGGGGACAGTTGGCGGGCGGCTACACCTTC.

The chain couples TRBV3-1 to TRBJ1-2, with D hard to call. Germline V lookup: CDR1 LGHDT, CDR2 YNNKEL (reference sequence). CDR3 length: 14 residues. Trimming removed 5 bases from V and 5 bases from J, with 15 bases in between. DNA for the CDR3: TGTGCCAGCAGCTCTTCAACCAGAACGTATGGCTACACCTTC. This encodes CASSSSTRTYGYTF.

The rearrangement joins TRBV7-9 to TRBJ2-7, with D perhaps matching TRBD1 or TRBD2 (5 bases each). The J call may be mistaken, given a closer DNA end match to TRBJ2-5. The CDR3 sequence is 13 residues long. CDR1 is SEHNR, CDR2 FQNEAQ, per germline (reference sequence). The CDR3 loop is CASSRDRRMTQYF. CDR3 bases: TGTGCCAGCAGCCGGGACCGGCGTATGACCCAGTACTTC.

The chain recombines TRBV13 with TRBJ1-4; the D gene is possibly TRBD1 (5 bases). Germline V gene sequence: CDR1 PRHDT, CDR2 FYEKMQ (reference sequence). V lost 1 base and J lost 4, with 16 bases in between. The CDR3 covers 17 residues. CDR3 sequence reads: CASSLESCGAHNEKLFF. The DNA for the CDR3 is TGTGCCAGCAGCTTAGAAAGCTGCGGGGCCCATAATGAAAAACTGTTTTTT.

Details on this clonotype: Germline and junction disagree at one end, which may indicate a read error. The DNA of the CDR3 is TGTGCCGGCAGCCTAGACTCGCTTGGGGAGACCCAGTACTTC. It yields the protein CAGSLDSLGETQYF. The chain recombines TRBV7-6 with TRBJ2-5; D gene unclear. The CDR3 spans 14 residues. Per germline, CDR1 SGHVS and CDR2 FNYEAQ.

This sequence joins TRBV3-1 and TRBJ2-7; TRBD2 matches 14 bases. CDR1 LGHDT and CDR2 YNNKEL come from the germline V gene (reference sequence). The CDR3 totals 14 residues. V lost 4 bases and J lost 6; bases outside the gene matches: 2. The CDR3 loop reads CASSRLAGGSEQYF. The CDR3 DNA is TGTGCCAGCAGCCGACTAGCGGGGGGGAGCGAGCAGTACTTC.

This clonotype was detected many times. The rearrangement joins TRBV7-8 to TRBJ2-1, with 8 bases aligning to TRBD2. The germline V gene has CDR1 SGHVS and CDR2 FQNEAQ. This CDR3 comprises 15 residues. Trimming took 5 bases from V and 0 from J; bases not matched to a gene: 3. The CDR3 is CASSISGASYNEQFF. In DNA form, the CDR3 reads TGTGCCAGCAGCATTAGCGGGGCCTCCTACAATGAGCAGTTCTTC. The variable domain in full, with the rest retrieved from reference TRBV7-8 and TRBJ2-1, is GAGVSQSPRYKVAKRGQDVALRCDPISGHVSLFWYQQALGQGPEFLTYFQNEAQLDKSGLPSDRFFAERPEGSVSTLKIQRTQQEDSAVYLCASSISGASYNEQFFGPGTRLTVL.

This clonotype was seen many times. The J gene is TRBJ1-2, the V gene TRBV6-1; TRBD1 agrees at 7 bases. Losses at the gene ends were 6 bases for V and 4 bases for J; bases not matched to a gene: 11. This CDR3 comprises 15 residues. Germline V CDR1 and CDR2: MNHNS, SASEGT. In DNA form, the CDR3 reads TGTGCCAGCAGAAATACCGGGACAGCGCCCTATGGCTACACCTTC. As protein: CASRNTGTAPYGYTF.

There are many counts of this clonotype. The chain combines TRBV5-1 with TRBJ2-1; perhaps TRBD2 as D (6 bases). Germline CDR1 reads SGHRS; CDR2 reads YFSETQ. V was pared by 3 bases and J by 7 bases, with 17 bases between. The CDR3 is made up of 15 amino acids. The CDR3 DNA sequence: TGCGCCAGCAGCTCGGGACTCCCTCCGGAAAATGAGCAGTTCTTC. It specifies CASSSGLPPENEQFF.

The chain employs TRBV29-1 and TRBJ2-7; 11 bases fit TRBD2. The last part of the DNA fits TRBJ2-5 better; the J call may be wrong. This CDR3 comprises 16 residues. The V gene's germline CDR1 is SQVTM and CDR2 ANQGSEA. In DNA, the CDR3 is TGCAGCGTCCCCGCGTTGGTAGCGGGAGGGTGGGAGACCCAGTACTTC. It yields the protein CSVPALVAGGWETQYF.

This clonotype was seen repeatedly, ten times or more. The rearrangement uses TRBV6-6 and TRBJ2-7; D not resolved. Germline assignment: CDR1 MNHNY and CDR2 SVGAGI (reference sequence). CDR3 length: 12 residues. With 6 bases removed from V and 5 bases from J, the gap between germline ends came to 11 bases. The CDR3 DNA reads as TGTGCCAGCAGCCGCGCCCTAGACGAGCAGTACTTC. Translating it yields CASSRALDEQYF.

This clonotype was seen at least ten times. The chain employs TRBV25-1 and TRBJ2-3; 9 nucleotides agree with TRBD2. This CDR3 is 15 amino acids long. The junction had 11 bases not matched to a gene; V was cut back by 6 bases and J by 7 bases. From germline, CDR1 is MGHDK and CDR2 SYGVNS. CDR3 DNA sequence: TGTGCCAGCAGAACAGCGGGGGGAACTTCAAATACGCAGTATTTT. Translation: CASRTAGGTSNTQYF.